This T cell receptor beta chain was sequenced for a study of blood T cells in healthy people across ages (dated by TCRdb to the mid-2010s). Background for the entire study: In model experiments, template switching captured about one uniquely barcoded TCR beta cDNA molecule for every two T cells. To track age-related changes in TCR beta repertoire diversity, the study relied on deep sequencing normalized with unique cDNA molecular identifiers. Four age groups were formed from the donors: young (average approximately 15 years), middle-aged (just under 40), aged (more than 55) and long-lived (less than 85). For two donors (one aged 18 to 30 and one aged 80 or older), the study analyzed two additional independent replicas of 1 million unique cDNA reads from the same blood draw.

Receptor amplification or capture employed 5' RACE. Sequenced on an Illumina HiSeq 2500. A second about 6 to 11 cycle PCR used a sample-barcoded 5' primer and a J-beta primer mix. A template-switch 5' adaptor carrying 12 random nucleotides introduced a unique molecular identifier onto each TCR beta cDNA molecule. At least 2.5 million CDR3-containing paired-end reads were obtained from each sample. First-strand cDNA synthesis was performed from all RNA using the Mint cDNA synthesis kit, with priming by a TRBC-specific oligonucleotide. After uracil-DNA glycosylase treatment, a first 18-cycle PCR used universal primers M1SS and BC2_uni_R on all cDNA. Per the original workflow: Normalization of each sample was performed by random selection of 1 million high-quality reads, each carrying a distinct molecular identifier. Reads with shared molecular identifiers were discarded instead of being binned into consensus sequences. MiTCR, run with a Q25 quality threshold and the strictest error-elimination algorithm, handled CDR3 identification, clonotype clustering and error correction. Lower-bound total TCR beta diversity was estimated with a nonparametric unseen species model using Euler transformation. TCRdb cleaned the public reads at Q25 with fastp, built clones with MiXCR and kept in-frame beta chains. Under each unique CDR3 protein, matching rows form one entry showing the most common genes and DNA. These V and J calls originate from TCRdb's pipeline instead of the authors' own analysis. The sample contains a few hundred thousand distinct CDR3 sequences, about 27% of them found a single time. The ten top clones hold 3% to 4% of the sample.

The V end gives up 4 bases and the J end 7 bases, leaving 6 bases in the junction not matched to a gene. The CDR3, from cysteine to phenylalanine, totals 14 residues. Here the CDR3 DNA is all that survives: 42 bases in frame from base 1. In the germline V gene (reference sequence), CDR1 corresponds to MNHNY and CDR2 to SVGAGI. The roughly 39 donors, aged 6 to 90 years, were systemically healthy Caucasian individuals from Russia. Each donor gave ten milliliters of peripheral blood, collected into EDTA-treated Vacutainer tubes. Ficoll-Paque density-gradient centrifugation was used to isolate PBMCs, with at least 6.5 million per sample. Total RNA was extracted from PBMCs with Trizol reagent, with at least 5.5 micrograms obtained per sample. The percentages of naive CD45RAhigh/CD27high T cells were determined by flow cytometry on a PBMC aliquot from every donor. Only a few counts were recorded for this clonotype. Which antigen it targets is not known. It may be a read error: a sequence one base away is much more abundant.

On the study overall, not on this receptor specifically: The CMV infection status of donors was not known, potentially confounding age-related changes in expanded clonotypes. Observed TCR beta diversity per million T cells fell roughly linearly with age, and a significant reduction was already apparent by age approximately 41. Estimates of total diversity from one million sequenced T cells were regarded as lower bounds and underestimates. Bulk unsorted PBMC profiling prevented conclusive comparison of naive and antigen-experienced compartments. The percentage of naive T cells measured by flow cytometry correlated strongly with observed TCR beta diversity. The long-lived group showed more naive CD4+ T cells, fewer expanded clones and increased TCR diversity than the aged group, suggesting age selection.

These data are also associated with another study on T cells of mothers and their children. The second study reports: The donors were nine systemically healthy Caucasian individuals, made up of three mothers and their six children. cDNA synthesis consumed the entire amount of extracted RNA, loaded at around 1.4 ug RNA in each 15 ul reaction. Sample barcodes and 2-4 random nucleotides were added via the M1S primer in the second PCR. More than 8 million TCR beta CDR3 reads were obtained from each mother, and millions of reads were obtained from each child. In both related and unrelated pairs, thymic selection shapes the output of TCR recombination in a similar way, with inherited differences having only a minor effect. Normalized repertoire overlap was always slightly but never significantly higher in related than unrelated mother-child pairs. No persistent microchimeric T cell clones were detected, at a sensitivity of 90 to 100 clones per million clonotypes. In the study, deep NGS was used to compare the TCR beta repertoires of mothers and children, and features distinguishing related mother-child pairs from unrelated individuals were sought. Mothers averaged roughly 40 +/- 4 years of age and children averaged around 11 +/- 4 years. After adapters were ligated using NEBNext reagents, the libraries underwent 100+100 nt paired-end sequencing on an Illumina HiSeq 2000. To avoid cross-contamination, the mother libraries and the child libraries were prepared a month apart and sequenced in separate runs. Between about 500,000 and 2,100,000 distinct TCR beta clonotypes were identified per donor. Naive TCR beta clonotypes were estimated from low-frequency clonotypes matched to each donor's FACS-determined naive share, without sorting.

The chain is encoded by TRBV6-6 joined to TRBJ1-4; TRBD1 lines up with 7 middle nucleotides. The source is a boy between 2 and 15 years old in good health. Sequencing used blood. This receptor carries the CDR3 CASSFGQAGEKLFF. The DNA sequence is given as TGTGCCAGCAGTTTTGGACAGGCGGGTGAAAAACTGTTTTTT.